This T cell receptor (beta chain) was sequenced during a study of blood T cells in healthy people across ages (dated by TCRdb to between 2015 and 2016). Notes on the research overall: In model experiments, template switching captured roughly one uniquely barcoded TCR beta cDNA molecule for every two T cells. Using deep sequencing normalized with unique cDNA molecular identifiers, the study measured how TCR beta repertoire diversity changes with age. Four age groups were formed from the donors: young (average 16 years), middle-aged (approximately 42), aged (around 68) and long-lived (about 80). The study analyzed two additional independent replicas of 1 million unique cDNA reads from the same blood draw for two donors, one aged 18 to 29 and one aged 80 or older. Findings and caveats that apply to the study as a whole: Estimates of total diversity from one million sequenced T cells were regarded as lower bounds and underestimates. As age increased, observed TCR beta diversity per million T cells dropped in a roughly linear way, and a significant reduction was already evident by age about 36. Bulk unsorted PBMC profiling prevented conclusive comparison of naive and antigen-experienced compartments. The long-lived group showed more naive CD4+ T cells, fewer expanded clones and increased TCR diversity than the aged group, suggesting age selection. Observed TCR beta diversity correlated strongly with the percentage of naive T cells measured by flow cytometry. The CMV infection status of donors was not known, potentially confounding age-related changes in expanded clonotypes.

Donors were approximately 42 systemically healthy Caucasian individuals from Russia aged roughly 6 to 95 years. Each donor gave 9 to 10 milliliters of peripheral blood, collected into EDTA-treated Vacutainer tubes. Ficoll-Paque density-gradient centrifugation was used to isolate PBMCs, with at least 7 million obtained per sample. Trizol reagent was used to extract total RNA from PBMCs, with at least 5 micrograms per sample. The percentages of naive CD45RAhigh/CD27high T cells were determined by flow cytometry on a PBMC aliquot from every donor. Remarks on this clonotype: Its antigen remains unidentified. No much larger clone exists at a distance of one base, and base qualities are not known.

Preparation of the library involved 5' RACE. The sequencing machine was an Illumina HiSeq 2500. The second PCR ran for about 7 to 11 cycles and used a J-beta primer mix along with a sample-barcoded 5' primer. A template-switch 5' adaptor carrying 12 random nucleotides introduced a unique molecular identifier onto each TCR beta cDNA molecule. At least 2.5 million CDR3-containing paired-end reads were obtained from each sample. All of the RNA was converted into first-strand cDNA using the Mint cDNA synthesis kit, with a TRBC-specific oligonucleotide serving as the primer. Following uracil-DNA glycosylase treatment, a first 18-cycle PCR with universal primers M1SS and BC2_uni_R was performed on all cDNA. Processing in the source paper ran as follows. Normalization of each sample was performed by random selection of 1 million high-quality reads, each carrying a distinct molecular identifier. Instead of being binned into consensus sequences, reads with shared molecular identifiers were discarded. MiTCR, with a Q25 quality threshold and the strictest error-elimination algorithm, was used for CDR3 identification, clonotype clustering and error correction. A nonparametric unseen species model using Euler transformation provided a lower-bound estimate of total TCR beta diversity. In TCRdb, the public reads were trimmed at Q25 with fastp and aligned with MiXCR, with productive beta chains retained. Rows with a matching CDR3 protein are joined into one entry that keeps the most common DNA and genes. V and J calls and clone size were set by TCRdb, not the authors. The sample data list some 760,000 distinct CDR3 sequences, and 25% of these were observed just once. More than 7.5% of the sample goes to the ten largest clones.

CDR1 and CDR2, per the germline V gene, are SNHLY and FYNNEI. The CDR3 runs 14 residues from the cysteine to the phenylalanine. The only DNA kept is the CDR3, 42 bases in frame from the first base. Trimming costs V 7 bases and J 1 base, and their ends lie 8 bases apart. Another study also made use of these data, one on T cells of mothers and their children. The second study's paper adds: Nine systemically healthy Caucasian individuals served as donors, namely three mothers together with their six children. cDNA synthesis consumed the entire amount of extracted RNA, loaded at around 1.5 ug RNA in each 15 ul reaction. In the second PCR, the M1S primer introduced both the sample barcodes and 2-4 random nucleotides. More than 8 million TCR beta CDR3 reads were obtained from each mother, and about 3 million reads were obtained from each child. In both related and unrelated pairs, thymic selection shapes the output of TCR recombination in a similar way, with inherited differences having only a minor effect. Related mother-child pairs always showed normalized repertoire overlap that was slightly higher than in unrelated mother-child pairs, though the difference was never significant. Persistent microchimeric T cell clones were not detected, at a sensitivity of around 95 clones per million clonotypes. Deep NGS was used in the study to compare the TCR beta repertoires of mothers and children and to look for features that separate related mother-child pairs from unrelated individuals. On average, the children were approximately 11 +/- 4 years old, while the mothers were about 37 +/- 4 years old. After adapters were ligated using NEBNext reagents, the libraries underwent 100+100 nt paired-end sequencing on an Illumina HiSeq 2000. Mother and child libraries were prepared a month apart and sequenced in separate runs to prevent cross-contamination. For each donor, somewhere between roughly 500,000 and 2,100,000 distinct TCR beta clonotypes were identified. Naive TCR beta clonotypes were estimated from low-frequency clonotypes matched to each donor's FACS-determined naive share, without sorting.

Here the chain combines TRBV2 and TRBJ2-6; the D segment is perhaps TRBD1 or TRBD2, each sharing 5 matched bases. This TCR derives from a boy aged 5-17 years in good health. The sequenced material came from blood. The CDR3 corresponds to CASIGGSGANVLTF. The DNA sequence is TGTGCCAGCATTGGGGGTTCTGGGGCCAACGTCCTGACTTTC.